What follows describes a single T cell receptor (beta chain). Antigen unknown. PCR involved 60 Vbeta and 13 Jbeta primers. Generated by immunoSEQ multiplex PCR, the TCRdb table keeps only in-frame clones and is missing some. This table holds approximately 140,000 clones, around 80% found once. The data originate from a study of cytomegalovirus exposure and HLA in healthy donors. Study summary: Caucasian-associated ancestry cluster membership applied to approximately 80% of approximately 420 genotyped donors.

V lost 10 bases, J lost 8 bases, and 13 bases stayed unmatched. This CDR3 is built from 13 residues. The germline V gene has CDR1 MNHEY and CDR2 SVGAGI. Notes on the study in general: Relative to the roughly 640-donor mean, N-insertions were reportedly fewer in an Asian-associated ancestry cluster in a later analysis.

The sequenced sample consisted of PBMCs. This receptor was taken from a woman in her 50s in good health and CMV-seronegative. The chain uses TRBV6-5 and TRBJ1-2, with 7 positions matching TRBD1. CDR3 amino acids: CATNRGSGDGYTF. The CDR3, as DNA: TGTGCCACCAACAGGGGAAGCGGTGACGGCTACACCTTC.